This record looks at one T cell receptor (beta chain) sequence and its context. The antigen it binds to is not known. Per-base qualities were not stored, and no clone one base away is much larger. This sample stems from a study of blood T cell repertoires in COVID-19 (dated by TCRdb to about 2020). Turning to the overall study: The collaborator samples originated in the United States, Italy and Spain and spanned the acute and convalescent phases of COVID-19. The material from the prospective study consisted of cDNA or gDNA derived from T cells, B-cell-depleted T cells, or PBMCs. Where HLA class I and class II types were available, the types were taken from metadata supplied by the sample provider, not from assay-based typing. Subjects who had been exposed to COVID-19, were actively infected with it, or had recovered from it provided the deeply sampled blood TCRbeta repertoires that made up the dataset. A de-identified subject ID, COVID-19 status, age in years and sex were almost always included in the sample metadata. The repertoires were made available in a free public database intended to serve as a resource for research on the immune response to SARS-CoV-2. Samples were obtained from the ongoing ImmuneRACE study (first 160 participants) and from over 1,000 subjects provided by 6 global collaborators. Findings and caveats that apply to the study as a whole: How much clinical and demographic metadata was included differed by source and by participant, and the metadata was provided uncurated.

CDR1 is given as LGHNA and CDR2 as YSLEER, both from the germline V gene. The CDR3, cysteine through phenylalanine, is 18 amino acids long. Of the read, only the CDR3 DNA is kept; its 54 bases are in frame from base 1. Cut back by 0 bases and 2 bases, the V and J ends lie 19 bases apart. Whole blood was collected in K2EDTA tubes by collaborating institutions according to the institutions' own protocols. For TCRbeta analysis, collaborators shipped samples as frozen whole blood, isolated PBMCs, or DNA extracted from either of those sample types. TCRbeta CDR3 regions were amplified from genomic DNA by means of the immunoSEQ Assay, a bias-controlled multiplex PCR. In the paper's pipeline: Nucleated cell counts per sample were estimated from amplification of reference gene primers within the assay. To quantify the absolute abundance of each unique TCRbeta CDR3 rearrangement, sequence reads were collapsed and filtered. For each sample, productive Simpson clonality was calculated as the square root of Simpson's diversity index over productive rearrangements. TCRdb retrieved this table from immuneACCESS and kept in-frame rearrangements only. Not all clones are present; in checked studies, unresolved V genes account for under half, and no reason is known for the remainder. V, J and clone size are taken as reported in that table, and D and trimming were inferred from the DNA itself. The sample data list about 140,000 clones, and roughly four fifths of these were observed just once. About 9.4% of the sample is in the top ten clones.

Sequences were obtained from peripheral blood. This TCR was sampled from a woman between 45 and 60 years old with active or convalescent COVID-19. The V gene is TRBV4-3 and the J gene is TRBJ1-2; the D gene is perhaps TRBD1, on 6 matching bases. The CDR3 protein sequence reads: CASSQDLGRRGRNYGYTF. Read as DNA, the sequence is TGCGCCAGCAGCCAAGATCTGGGCCGCAGGGGCAGAAACTATGGCTACACCTTC.